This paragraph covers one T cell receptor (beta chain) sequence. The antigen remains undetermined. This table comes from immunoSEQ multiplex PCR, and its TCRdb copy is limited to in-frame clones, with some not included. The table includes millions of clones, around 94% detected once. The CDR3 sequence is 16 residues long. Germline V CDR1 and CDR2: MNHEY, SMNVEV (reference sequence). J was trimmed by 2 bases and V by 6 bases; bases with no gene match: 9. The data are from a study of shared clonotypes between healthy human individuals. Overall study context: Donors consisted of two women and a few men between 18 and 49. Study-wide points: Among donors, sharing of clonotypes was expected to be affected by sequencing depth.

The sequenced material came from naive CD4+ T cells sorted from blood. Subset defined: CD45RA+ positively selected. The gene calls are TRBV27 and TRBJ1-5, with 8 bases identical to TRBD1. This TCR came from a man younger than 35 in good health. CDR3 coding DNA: TGTGCCAGCAGAAGACAGGGGTTCGATGGCAATCAGCCCCAGCATTTT. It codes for CASRRQGFDGNQPQHF.